Described below is a single TCR beta chain sequence and its context. What it binds is unknown. Only in-frame clones appear in the TCRdb table, and some are missing; sequencing was by immunoSEQ multiplex PCR. The table includes over 90,000 clones, roughly nine tenths detected once. This sample was taken from a study of siplizumab effects on memory and regulatory T cells. Notes on the study in general: There was no confirmation of the suppressive function of proliferating Tregs from siplizumab cultures. A minor fraction of alloreactive clones, and no more, mapped to unstimulated subsets. In unstimulated cells, naive T cells appeared more diverse than memory T cells and seemed major alloresponse contributors.

V dropped 5 bases and J dropped 2 bases, with 8 bases sitting between them. Germline lookup yields CDR1 SGHTA and CDR2 FQGTGA. The length of the CDR3 is 13 residues. The V and J genes are TRBV7-3 and TRBJ2-3; D call uncertain. Sequencing used CD4+ T cells sorted from blood. The sequence was obtained from a human donor in good health. The CDR3 is CASSPRLTDTQYF. The CDR3 DNA sequence: TGTGCCAGCAGCCCGCGACTCACAGATACGCAGTATTTT.